This entry features one TCR beta chain sequence. TCRdb itself ran the RT-PCR reads through MiXCR, one entry per CDR3 protein. The table has around 700,000 distinct CDR3 sequences, over 12% seen once. This TCR was recovered from a female donor in good health, serving as a healthy control. Sample: memory CD4+ T cells from blood.

CDR3 sequence: CATSDLENTEAFF. The CDR3, as DNA: TGTGCCACCAGTGACCTAGAGAACACTGAAGCTTTCTTT. The rearrangement uses TRBV24-1 and TRBJ1-1; no definite D call. Germline V lookup: CDR1 KGHDR, CDR2 SFDVKD. Trimming took off 4 bases at V and 1 base at J, with 6 bases between the two ends. The CDR3 is 13 residues long.